This T cell receptor (beta chain) appears in the sequencing data of a study of CD4+ T cells in melanoma. Findings of the study overall: A reported correlation linked neoantigen-specific CD4+ T cells to CD8+, macrophage and B cell function. Diverse differentiation states were reported for melanoma neoantigen-specific CD4+ T cells.

TCRdb's copy holds only in-frame clones and misses some; the assay was immunoSEQ multiplex PCR. The sample shows around 100,000 clones, around 92% of them seen only once. Note on this clone: As yet, its antigen is unknown.

The sequence derives from a human donor with melanoma. Sequencing used peripheral blood.

DNA of the CDR3: TGTGCCAGCTCACTCGCCTCGGAGTCTGAAGCTTTCTTT. This sequence encodes CASSLASESEAFF. This sequence joins TRBV18 and TRBJ1-1; D unclear. The CDR3 covers 13 residues. Germline V gives CDR1 KGHSH, CDR2 LQKENI. The V end lost 4 bases, the J end lost 6 bases, and 12 bases lay between the germline ends.